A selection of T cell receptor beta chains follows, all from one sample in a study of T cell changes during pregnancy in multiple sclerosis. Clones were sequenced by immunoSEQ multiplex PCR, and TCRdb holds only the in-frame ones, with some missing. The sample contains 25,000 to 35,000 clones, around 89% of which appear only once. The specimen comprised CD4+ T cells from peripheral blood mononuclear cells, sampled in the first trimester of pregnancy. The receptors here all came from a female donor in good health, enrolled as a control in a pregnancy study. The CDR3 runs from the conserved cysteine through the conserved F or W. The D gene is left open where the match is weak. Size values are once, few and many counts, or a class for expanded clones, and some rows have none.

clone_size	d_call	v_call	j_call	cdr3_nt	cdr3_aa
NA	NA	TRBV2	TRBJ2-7	TGTGCCAGCACCAAACAGGGAGCCCACGAGCAGTACTTC	CASTKQGAHEQYF
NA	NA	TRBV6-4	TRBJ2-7	TGTGCCAGATATGACAGAGAAACCTACGAGCAGTACTTC	CARYDRETYEQYF
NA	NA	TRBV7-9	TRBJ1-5	TGTGCCAGCAGCTTAGAAGGTGGGGCCAGGCAGCCCCAGCATTTT	CASSLEGGARQPQHF
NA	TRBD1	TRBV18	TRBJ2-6	TGTGCCAGCTCACAATATAGTACAGGGGCGAGCTCTGGGGCCAACGTCCTGACTTTC	CASSQYSTGASSGANVLTF
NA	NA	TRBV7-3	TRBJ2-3	TGTGCCAGCAGCCCGGGGGTAGCGGAAACAGATACGCAGTATTTT	CASSPGVAETDTQYF
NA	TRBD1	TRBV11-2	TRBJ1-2	TGTGCCAGCAGCGACCTCTCTGGGGGACAGGGTAAAGGCTACACCTTC	CASSDLSGGQGKGYTF
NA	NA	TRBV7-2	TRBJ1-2	TGTGCCAGCAGCTTACAGGGCAACTATGGCTACACCTTC	CASSLQGNYGYTF
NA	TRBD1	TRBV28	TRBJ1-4	TGTGCCAGCAGGACCGACAGGGGCCTTGAAAAACTGTTTTTT	CASRTDRGLEKLFF
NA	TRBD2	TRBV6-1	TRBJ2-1	TGTGCCAGCAGTTCCCTAGCGGGAGGTCCCAATGAGCAGTTCTTC	CASSSLAGGPNEQFF
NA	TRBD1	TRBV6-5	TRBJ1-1	TGTGCCAGCAGTTACTCGCTACAGGGGGCGAACACTGAAGCTTTCTTT	CASSYSLQGANTEAFF
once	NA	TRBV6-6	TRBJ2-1	TGTGCCAGCAGTCCCGGGACATATGACAATGAGCAGTTCTTC	CASSPGTYDNEQFF
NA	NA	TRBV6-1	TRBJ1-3	TGTGCCAGCAGTGAACAGTCTTCTGGAAACACCATATATTTT	CASSEQSSGNTIYF
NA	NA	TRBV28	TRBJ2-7	TGTGCCAGCAGTTCTGCTATGACGGGAGAGCAGTACTTC	CASSSAMTGEQYF
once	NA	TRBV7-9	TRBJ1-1	TGTGCCAGCAGCTTAGTCGGGGTAATGAACACTGAAGCTTTCTTT	CASSLVGVMNTEAFF
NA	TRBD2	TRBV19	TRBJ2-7	TGTGCCCGGCGCGGGAGTTACGAGCAGTACTTC	CARRGSYEQYF
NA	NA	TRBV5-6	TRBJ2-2	TGTGCCAGCAGGTCCGGAGGACCAAACACCGGGGAGCTGTTTTTT	CASRSGGPNTGELFF
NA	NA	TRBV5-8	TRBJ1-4	TGTGCCAGCAGCTTGGTACTCTCGGATGAAAAACTGTTTTTT	CASSLVLSDEKLFF
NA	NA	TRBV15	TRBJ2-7	TGTGCCACCAGCATCGGAACGGGAGTGTACGAGCAGTACTTC	CATSIGTGVYEQYF
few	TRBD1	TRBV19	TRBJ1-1	TGTGCCAGTAGTTTCCGCCGGGACAGCACTGAAGCTTTCTTT	CASSFRRDSTEAFF
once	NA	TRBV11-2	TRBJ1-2	TGTGCCAGCAGCTTAGAGCAGGAAGGCTACACCTTC	CASSLEQEGYTF
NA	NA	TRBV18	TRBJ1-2	TGTGCCAGCTCACCCCCCGGGGGGGTACACTATGGCTACACCTTC	CASSPPGGVHYGYTF
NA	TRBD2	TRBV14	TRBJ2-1	TGTGCCAGCAGCCAAGGCAGACTAGCGGGGGGGTACAATGAGCAGTTCTTC	CASSQGRLAGGYNEQFF
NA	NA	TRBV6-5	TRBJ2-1	TGTGCCAGCAGTTTAGGAGCGGGCCTCTCCTACAATGAGCAGTTCTTC	CASSLGAGLSYNEQFF
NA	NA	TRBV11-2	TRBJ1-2	TGTGCCAGCAGCTTAGGTTCGTCGGGCTATGGCTACACCTTC	CASSLGSSGYGYTF
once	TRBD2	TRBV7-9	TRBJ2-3	TGTGCCAGCAGATTACTAGCGGGGGAAACAGATACGCAGTATTTT	CASRLLAGETDTQYF
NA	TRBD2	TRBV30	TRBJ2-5	TGTGCCTGGAGCGCGGGACTAGCGGGAGAAGAGACCCAGTACTTC	CAWSAGLAGEETQYF
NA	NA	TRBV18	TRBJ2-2	TGTGCCAGCTCACCTCGTGGACAGATTCCGAACGCCGGGGAGCTGTTTTTT	CASSPRGQIPNAGELFF
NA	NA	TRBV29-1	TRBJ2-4	TGCAGCGTTGCTTGGCTTAACGAAAACATTCAGTACTTC	CSVAWLNENIQYF